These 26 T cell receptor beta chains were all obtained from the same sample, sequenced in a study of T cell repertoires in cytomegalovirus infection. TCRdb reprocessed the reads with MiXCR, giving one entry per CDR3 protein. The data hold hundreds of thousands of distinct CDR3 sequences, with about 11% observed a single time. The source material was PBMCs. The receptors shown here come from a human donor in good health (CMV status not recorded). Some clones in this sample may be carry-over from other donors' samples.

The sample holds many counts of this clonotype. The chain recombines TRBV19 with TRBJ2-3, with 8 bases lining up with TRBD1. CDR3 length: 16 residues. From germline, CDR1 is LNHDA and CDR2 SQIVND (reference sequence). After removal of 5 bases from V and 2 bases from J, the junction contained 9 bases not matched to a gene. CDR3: CASSDGQGGNTDTQYF. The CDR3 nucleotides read TGTGCCAGTAGTGACGGACAGGGTGGGAACACAGATACGCAGTATTTT.

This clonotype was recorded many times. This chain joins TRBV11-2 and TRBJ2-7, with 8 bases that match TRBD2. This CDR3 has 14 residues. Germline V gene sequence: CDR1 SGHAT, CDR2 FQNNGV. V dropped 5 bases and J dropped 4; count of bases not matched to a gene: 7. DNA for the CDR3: TGTGCCAGCAGCACCAGCGGGGGAGCTTACGAGCAGTACTTC. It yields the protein CASSTSGGAYEQYF.

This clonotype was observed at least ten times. The CDR3 loop reads CASSLAAGGYNEQFF. Here the CDR3 DNA reads TGTGCCAGCAGCTTAGCAGCGGGAGGGTACAATGAGCAGTTCTTC. The V call is TRBV7-6, the J call TRBJ2-1; TRBD2 matches at 10 bases. The CDR3 is made up of 15 amino acids. Germline V gene data show CDR1 as SGHVS and CDR2 as FNYEAQ. With 0 bases clipped from V and 4 bases from J, the junction kept 0 bases outside the gene matches.

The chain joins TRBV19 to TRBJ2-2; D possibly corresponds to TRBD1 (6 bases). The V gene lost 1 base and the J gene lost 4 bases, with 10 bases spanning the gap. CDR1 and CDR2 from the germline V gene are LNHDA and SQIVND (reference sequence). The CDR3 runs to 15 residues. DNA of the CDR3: TGTGCCAGTAGTATAGCACGGACAGTCACCGGGGAGCTGTTTTTT. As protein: CASSIARTVTGELFF.

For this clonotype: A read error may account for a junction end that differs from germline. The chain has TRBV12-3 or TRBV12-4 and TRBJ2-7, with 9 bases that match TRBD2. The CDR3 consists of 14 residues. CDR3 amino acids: CASSGAGGADERYF. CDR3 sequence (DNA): TGTGCCAGCAGCGGAGCGGGGGGCGCCGACGAGCGGTACTTC.

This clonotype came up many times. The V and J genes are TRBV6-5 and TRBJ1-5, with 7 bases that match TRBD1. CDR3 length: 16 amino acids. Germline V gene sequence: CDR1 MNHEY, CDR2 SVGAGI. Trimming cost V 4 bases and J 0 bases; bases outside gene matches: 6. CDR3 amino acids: CASSSHRGDSNQPQHF. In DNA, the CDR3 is TGTGCCAGCAGTTCCCACAGGGGCGATAGCAATCAGCCCCAGCATTTT.

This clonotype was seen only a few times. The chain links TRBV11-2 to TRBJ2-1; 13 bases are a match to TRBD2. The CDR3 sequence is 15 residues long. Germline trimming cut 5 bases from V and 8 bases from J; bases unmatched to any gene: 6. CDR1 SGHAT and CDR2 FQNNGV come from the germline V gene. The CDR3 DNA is TGTGCCAGCAGCCCGGGACTAGCGGGGTGGTATGAGCAGTTCTTC. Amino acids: CASSPGLAGWYEQFF. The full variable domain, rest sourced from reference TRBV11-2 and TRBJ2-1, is EAGVAQSPRYKIIEKRQSVAFWCNPISGHATLYWYQQILGQGPKLLIQFQNNGVVDDSQLPKDRFSAERLKGVDSTLKIQPAKLEDSAVYLCASSPGLAGWYEQFFGPGTRLTVL.

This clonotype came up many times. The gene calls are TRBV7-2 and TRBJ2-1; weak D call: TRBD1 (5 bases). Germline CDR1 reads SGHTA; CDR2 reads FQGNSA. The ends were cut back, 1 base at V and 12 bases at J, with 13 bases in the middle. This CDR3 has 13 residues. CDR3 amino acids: CASSLVQGRVQFF. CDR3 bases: TGTGCCAGCAGCTTAGTCCAGGGTAGGGTGCAGTTCTTC.

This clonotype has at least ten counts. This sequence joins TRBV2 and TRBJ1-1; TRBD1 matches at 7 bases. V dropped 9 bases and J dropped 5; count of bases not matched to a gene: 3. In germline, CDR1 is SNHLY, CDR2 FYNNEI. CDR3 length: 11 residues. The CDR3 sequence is CARQGITEAFF. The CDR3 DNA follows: TGTGCCAGACAGGGGATAACTGAAGCTTTCTTT.

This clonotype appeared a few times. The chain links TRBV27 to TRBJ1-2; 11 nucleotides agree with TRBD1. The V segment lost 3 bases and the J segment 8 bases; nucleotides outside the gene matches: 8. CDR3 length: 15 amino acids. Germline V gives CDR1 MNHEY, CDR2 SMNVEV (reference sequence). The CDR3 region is CASSFNGQGANGYTF. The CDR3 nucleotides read TGTGCCAGCAGTTTTAACGGACAGGGGGCAAACGGCTACACCTTC.

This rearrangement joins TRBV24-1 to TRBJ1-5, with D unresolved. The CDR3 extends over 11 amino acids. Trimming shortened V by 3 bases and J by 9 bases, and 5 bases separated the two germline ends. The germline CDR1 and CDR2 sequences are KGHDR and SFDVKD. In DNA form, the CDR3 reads TGTGCCACCAGTGATCGGGGGCCCCAGCATTTT. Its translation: CATSDRGPQHF.

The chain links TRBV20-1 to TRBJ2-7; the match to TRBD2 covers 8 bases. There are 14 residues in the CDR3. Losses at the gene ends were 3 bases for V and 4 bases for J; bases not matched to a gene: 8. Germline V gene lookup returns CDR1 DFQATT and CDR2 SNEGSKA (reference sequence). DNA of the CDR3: TGCAGTGCTAGGCCCAGACTAGCGTGGTACGAGCAGTACTTC. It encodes CSARPRLAWYEQYF.

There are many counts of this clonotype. The CDR3 DNA sequence: TGTGCCAGCAGCCCCCTTGGAGGCGTCAATAATTCACCCCTCCACTTT. Protein product: CASSPLGGVNNSPLHF. The chain combines TRBV9 with TRBJ1-6, with D hard to call. V lost 4 bases and J 5 bases, leaving 16 bases between the germline ends. Germline CDR1 and CDR2: SGDLS and YYNGEE. CDR3 size: 16 residues.

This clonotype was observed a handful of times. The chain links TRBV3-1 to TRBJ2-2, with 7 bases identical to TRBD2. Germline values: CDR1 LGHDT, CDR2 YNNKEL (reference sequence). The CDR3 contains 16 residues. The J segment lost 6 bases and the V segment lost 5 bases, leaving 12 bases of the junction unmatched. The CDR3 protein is CASSSRTRERAGELFF. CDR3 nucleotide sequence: TGTGCCAGCAGCTCCCGGACGCGGGAGAGGGCCGGGGAGCTGTTTTTT.

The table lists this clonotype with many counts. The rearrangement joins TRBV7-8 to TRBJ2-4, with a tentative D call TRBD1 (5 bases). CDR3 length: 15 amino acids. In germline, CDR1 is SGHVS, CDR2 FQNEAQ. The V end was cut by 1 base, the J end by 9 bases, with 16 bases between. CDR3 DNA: TGTGCCAGCAGCTTAGATCGGGCAGGGTTGAGCATTCAGTACTTC. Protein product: CASSLDRAGLSIQYF.

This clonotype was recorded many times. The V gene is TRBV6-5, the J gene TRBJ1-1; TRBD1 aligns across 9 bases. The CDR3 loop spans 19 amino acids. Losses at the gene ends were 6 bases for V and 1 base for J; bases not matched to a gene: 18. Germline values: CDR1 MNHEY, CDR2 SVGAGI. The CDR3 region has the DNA TGTGCCAGCAGGCCTATGATGAGGGCCGGGACAGGGAAGAACACTGAAGCTTTCTTT. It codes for CASRPMMRAGTGKNTEAFF.

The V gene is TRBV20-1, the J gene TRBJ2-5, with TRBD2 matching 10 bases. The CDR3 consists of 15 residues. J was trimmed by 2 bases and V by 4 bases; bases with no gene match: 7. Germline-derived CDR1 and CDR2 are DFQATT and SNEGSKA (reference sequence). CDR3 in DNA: TGCAGTGCTAATGGACTAGCGGTAACACAAGAGACCCAGTACTTC. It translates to CSANGLAVTQETQYF.

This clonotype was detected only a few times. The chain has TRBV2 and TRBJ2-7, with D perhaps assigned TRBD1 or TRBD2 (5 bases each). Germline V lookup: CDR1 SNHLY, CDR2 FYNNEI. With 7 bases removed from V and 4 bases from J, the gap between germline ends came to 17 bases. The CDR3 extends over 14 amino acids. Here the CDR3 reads CASKGTRTNYEQYF. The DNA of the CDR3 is TGTGCCAGCAAAGGGACGAGGACAAATTACGAGCAGTACTTC.

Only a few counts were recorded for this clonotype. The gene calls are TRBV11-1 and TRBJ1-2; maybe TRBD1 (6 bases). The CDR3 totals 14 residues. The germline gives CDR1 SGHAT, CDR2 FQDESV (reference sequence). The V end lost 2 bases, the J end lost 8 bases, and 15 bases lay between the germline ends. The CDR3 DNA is TGTGCCAGCAGCTTAAATTCCGGGGGGCAAGGCTACACCTTC. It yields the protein CASSLNSGGQGYTF.

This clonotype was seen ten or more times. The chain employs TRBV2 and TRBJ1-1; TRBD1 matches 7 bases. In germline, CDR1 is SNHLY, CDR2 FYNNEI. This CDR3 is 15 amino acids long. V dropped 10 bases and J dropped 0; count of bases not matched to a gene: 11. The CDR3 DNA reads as TGTGCCACCCAATTAACAGGGGCGGTGAACACTGAAGCTTTCTTT. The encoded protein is CATQLTGAVNTEAFF.

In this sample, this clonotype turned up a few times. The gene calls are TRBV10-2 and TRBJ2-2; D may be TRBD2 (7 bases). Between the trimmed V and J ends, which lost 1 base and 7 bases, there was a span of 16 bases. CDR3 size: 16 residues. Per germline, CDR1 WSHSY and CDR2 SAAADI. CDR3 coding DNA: TGCGCCAGCAGTGAGTGGGTTGCGGGGGCCGGCGGGGAGCTGTTTTTT. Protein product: CASSEWVAGAGGELFF.

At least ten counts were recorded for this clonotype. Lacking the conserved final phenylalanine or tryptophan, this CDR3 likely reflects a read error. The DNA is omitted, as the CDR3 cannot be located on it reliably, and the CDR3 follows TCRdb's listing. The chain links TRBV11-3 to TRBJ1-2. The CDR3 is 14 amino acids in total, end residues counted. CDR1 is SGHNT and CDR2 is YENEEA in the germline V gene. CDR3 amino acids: CASSSPPPILGHQT.

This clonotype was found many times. In nucleotides, the CDR3 is TGCGCCAGCAGCCAAGGCGACAGGTCCCGAGGCTATGGCTACACCTTC. Protein product: CASSQGDRSRGYGYTF. The chain combines TRBV4-1 with TRBJ1-2, with D possibly matching TRBD1 (6 bases). The germline V and J ends were trimmed by 1 base and 4 bases, with 16 bases remaining between them. CDR1 and CDR2 (germline): MGHRA, YSYEKL. The CDR3 covers 16 residues.

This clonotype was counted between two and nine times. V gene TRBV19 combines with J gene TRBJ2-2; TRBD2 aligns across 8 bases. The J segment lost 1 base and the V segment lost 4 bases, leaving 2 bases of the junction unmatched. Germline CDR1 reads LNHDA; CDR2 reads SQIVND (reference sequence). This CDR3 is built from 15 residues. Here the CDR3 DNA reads TGTGCCAGTAGTACCAGCGGGAGGAACACCGGGGAGCTGTTTTTT. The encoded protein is CASSTSGRNTGELFF.

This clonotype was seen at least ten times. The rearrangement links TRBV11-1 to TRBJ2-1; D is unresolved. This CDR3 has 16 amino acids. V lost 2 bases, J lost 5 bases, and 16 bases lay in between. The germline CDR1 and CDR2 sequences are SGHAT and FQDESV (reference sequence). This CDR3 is CASSLLGRPSDNEQFF. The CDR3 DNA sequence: TGTGCCAGCAGCTTACTCGGCAGGCCCAGCGACAATGAGCAGTTCTTC. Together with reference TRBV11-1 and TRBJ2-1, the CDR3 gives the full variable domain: EAEVAQSPRYKITEKSQAVAFWCDPISGHATLYWYRQILGQGPELLVQFQDESVVDDSQLPKDRFSAERLKGVDSTLKIQPAELGDSAMYLCASSLLGRPSDNEQFFGPGTRLTVL.

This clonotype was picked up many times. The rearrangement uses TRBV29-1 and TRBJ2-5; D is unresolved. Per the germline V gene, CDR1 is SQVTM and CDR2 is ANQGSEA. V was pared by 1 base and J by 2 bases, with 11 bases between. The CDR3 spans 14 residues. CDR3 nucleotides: TGCAGCGTTGAAGGGGTTAGGCAGCAAGAGACCCAGTACTTC. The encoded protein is CSVEGVRQQETQYF. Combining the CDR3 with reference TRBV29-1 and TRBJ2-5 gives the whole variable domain SAVISQKPSRDICQRGTSLTIQCQVDSQVTMMFWYRQQPGQSLTLIATANQGSEATYESGFVIDKFPISRPNLTFSTLTVSNMSPEDSSIYLCSVEGVRQQETQYFGPGTRLLVL.